The present T cell receptor (beta chain) was sequenced within a study of cytomegalovirus exposure and HLA in healthy donors. Both 60 Vbeta primers and 13 Jbeta primers went into the PCR. Measured with immunoSEQ multiplex PCR; TCRdb has only the in-frame clones, and not every one. The sample yields 150,000 to 200,000 clones, 77% seen once. The study's findings and limits: Rarity held for most TCR sequences, but there were some public TCRs that occurred in many donors.

As regards this clone: Its antigen is as yet unknown.

Sequencing was carried out using PBMCs. The TCR sequence derives from a woman aged 25 to 39 in good health and CMV-seropositive.

As DNA, the CDR3 is TGTGCCAGCAGCTACAAAGGCGGGGCCAAGGGAGAGACCCAGTACTTC. As protein: CASSYKGGAKGETQYF. The J gene is TRBJ2-5, the V gene TRBV7-2, with D perhaps TRBD2 (6 bases). The germline V gene encodes CDR1 SGHTA and CDR2 FQGNSA. The CDR3 contains 16 residues. V lost 4 bases to trimming and J lost 4 bases, with 19 bases between them.